A single sample gave rise to the 26 T cell receptor beta chains below, sequenced in a study of blood T cells in healthy people across ages. A second PCR of 7 to 11 cycles used a sample-barcoded 5' primer and a J-beta primer mix. TCRdb used MiXCR to reprocess the 5' RACE reads, holding one entry per CDR3 protein. The sample lists about 800,000 distinct CDR3 sequences, 55% to 70% occurring once. Specimen: blood. These receptor sequences come from a man younger than 40 in good health.

Only one count was recorded for this clonotype. The CDR3 region has the DNA TGTGCCATCAGTGAGACGGAACAGTCAACCGGTACTGGCTACACCTTC. Its protein product is CAISETEQSTGTGYTF. The chain recombines TRBV10-3 with TRBJ1-2; D gene uncertain. Germline CDR1 reads ENHRY; CDR2 reads SYGVKD. This CDR3 contains 16 residues. Between the trimmed V and J ends, which lost 2 bases and 7 bases, there was a span of 20 bases.

Points on this clonotype: The junction does not match germline at one end; this may be a read error. This sequence joins TRBV7-8 and TRBJ2-5; 7 bases match TRBD2. The assigned J gene may be wrong: the sequence end matches TRBJ2-7 better. This CDR3 contains 14 residues. Germline V lookup: CDR1 SGHVS, CDR2 FQNEAQ. The CDR3: CASTLAGLSYEQYF. CDR3 nucleotide sequence: TGTGCCAGCACCTTAGCGGGTCTCTCCTACGAGCAGTACTTC.

The rearrangement joins TRBV6-1 to TRBJ2-3, with 9 positions matching TRBD2. The CDR3 covers 15 residues. Germline V lookup: CDR1 MNHNS, CDR2 SASEGT. Germline trimming cut 9 bases from V and 4 bases from J; bases unmatched to any gene: 11. CDR3 region: CASQVAGAGSDTQYF. The CDR3 nucleotides read TGTGCCAGTCAAGTAGCGGGAGCGGGCTCAGATACGCAGTATTTT.

The V gene is TRBV29-1, the J gene TRBJ2-3; tentatively, D is TRBD1 (6 bases). Germline loops: CDR1 SQVTM, CDR2 ANQGSEA. The CDR3 spans 14 residues. V was shortened by 3 bases and J by 0 bases, with 10 bases between the two germline ends. CDR3 in amino acids: CSVEGALSTDTQYF. Written as DNA, the CDR3 is TGCAGCGTTGAGGGGGCGTTGAGCACAGATACGCAGTATTTT.

As to this clonotype: One junction end does not reproduce the germline sequence, and a read error may be involved. J is TRBJ2-6 and V is TRBV29-1; D is ambiguous. CDR1 is SQVTM, CDR2 ANQGSEA, per germline. This CDR3 comprises 15 residues. The CDR3 spells CSVGHRNTGVNVLTF. DNA of the CDR3: TGCAGCGTTGGGCACAGAAATACTGGGGTCAACGTCCTGACTTTC.

The table lists this clonotype with a few counts. The V gene is TRBV2, the J gene TRBJ2-1, with D perhaps TRBD2 (5 bases). V was trimmed by 6 bases and J by 15 bases, leaving 12 bases between them. In germline, CDR1 is SNHLY, CDR2 FYNNEI. The CDR3 length is 10 residues. CDR3 region: CASRDGIPFF. In DNA form, the CDR3 reads TGTGCCAGCAGAGACGGGATCCCGTTCTTC.

Details on this clonotype: A much larger clone differs from this one at a single base, so this may be a read error. The chain uses TRBV20-1 and TRBJ1-5; D is ambiguous. Per the germline V gene, CDR1 is DFQATT and CDR2 is SNEGSKA (reference sequence). This CDR3 contains 13 residues. CDR3 bases: TGCAGTGCTGTCCAATATAGCAATCAGCGCCAGCATTTT. This sequence encodes CSAVQYSNQRQHF.

The chain uses TRBV7-2 and TRBJ2-1, with D unclear. Germline CDR1 and CDR2: SGHTA and FQGNSA. Trimming stripped 0 bases from V and 8 bases from J, with 11 bases between. The CDR3 loop spans 14 amino acids. The CDR3 DNA reads as TGTGCCAGCAGCTTAGCCCCGGGCGAACATGAGCAGTTCTTC. Protein sequence: CASSLAPGEHEQFF.

The chain joins TRBV28 to TRBJ1-2, with 8 bases fitting TRBD1. Germline V gene sequence: CDR1 MDHEN, CDR2 SYDVKM. The CDR3 has 16 residues. V was clipped by 5 bases and J by 4 bases; unmatched bases: 12. The DNA of the CDR3 is TGTGCCAGCAGTCCAGGACAGGGAGGGTTCACCTATGGCTACACCTTC. This codes for CASSPGQGGFTYGYTF.

The chain employs TRBV7-2 and TRBJ2-3; 10 bases align to TRBD2. The V gene end was trimmed by 5 bases and the J gene end by 4 bases; junction bases not matched to a gene: 12. The V gene's germline CDR1 is SGHTA and CDR2 FQGNSA. The CDR3 is made up of 17 amino acids. The DNA of the CDR3 is TGTGCCAGCAGCCCCCAACTGTTTCTAGCGGGAGCAGATACGCAGTATTTT. It is translated as CASSPQLFLAGADTQYF.

The CDR3 sequence: CAIREPFGQRETQYF. DNA for the CDR3: TGTGCCATCAGGGAGCCGTTCGGTCAGAGGGAGACCCAGTACTTC. The V gene is TRBV10-3, the J gene TRBJ2-5; no reliable D call. The germline V and J ends were trimmed by 6 bases and 5 bases, with 19 bases remaining between them. This CDR3 spans 15 amino acids. The germline V gene has CDR1 ENHRY and CDR2 SYGVKD.

This chain connects TRBV3-1 to TRBJ2-1, with TRBD2 as a possible D gene (5 bases). V lost 1 base, J lost 8 bases, and 15 bases lay in between. CDR1 LGHDT and CDR2 YNNKEL come from the germline V gene (reference sequence). The CDR3 consists of 15 residues. CDR3 bases: TGTGCCAGCAGCCAAGGGCTGGGAGAGGTCGATGAGCAGTTCTTC. This codes for CASSQGLGEVDEQFF.

The rearrangement uses TRBV20-1 and TRBJ1-1, with D unclear. Germline V lookup: CDR1 DFQATT, CDR2 SNEGSKA (reference sequence). Trimming pared 3 bases from V and 11 bases from J, leaving 19 bases between. CDR3 size: 13 residues. In DNA, the CDR3 is TGCAGTGCTAGGGGTGCGATCCGAATCGTGGCTTTCTTT. Its translation is CSARGAIRIVAFF.

V is TRBV5-1 and J is TRBJ2-4; tentative D call: TRBD2 (7 bases). This CDR3 has 17 residues. The ends were cut back, 4 bases at V and 1 base at J, with 18 bases in the middle. Germline-derived CDR1 and CDR2 are SGHRS and YFSETQ. CDR3 bases: TGCGCCAGCAGCCTACTAGTGGAGGGGGGGGCCAAAAACATTCAGTACTTC. Amino acid sequence: CASSLLVEGGAKNIQYF.

In its sample, this clonotype was seen once. The chain links TRBV15 to TRBJ2-1; TRBD1 is a possible D gene (6 bases). Germline CDR1 LNHNV, CDR2 YYDKDF (reference sequence). V was clipped by 0 bases and J by 4 bases, with 13 bases between them. The CDR3 has 16 residues. Here the CDR3 reads CATSRDLEGVYNEQFF. CDR3 coding DNA: TGTGCCACCAGCAGAGATCTCGAGGGGGTATACAATGAGCAGTTCTTC. Full variable domain (outside the CDR3, taken from reference TRBV15 and TRBJ2-1): DAMVIQNPRYQVTQFGKPVTLSCSQTLNHNVMYWYQQKSSQAPKLLFHYYDKDFNNEADTPDNFQSRRPNTSFCFLDIRSPGLGDTAMYLCATSRDLEGVYNEQFFGPGTRLTVL.

The chain joins TRBV7-9 to TRBJ1-2, with a weak D call TRBD1 (5 bases). V dropped 5 bases and J dropped 6 bases, with 13 bases sitting between them. Germline-derived CDR1 and CDR2 are SEHNR and FQNEAQ (reference sequence). This CDR3 region has 13 residues. CDR3 protein: CASSVPDMNGYTF. The CDR3, as DNA: TGTGCCAGCAGCGTACCGGACATGAATGGCTACACCTTC. The full variable domain, in which reference TRBV7-9 and TRBJ1-2 provide the parts outside the CDR3, is DTGVSQNPRHKITKRGQNVTFRCDPISEHNRLYWYRQTLGQGPEFLTYFQNEAQLEKSRLLSDRFSAERPKGSFSTLEIQRTEQGDSAMYLCASSVPDMNGYTFGSGTRLTVV.

This clonotype was seen repeatedly, ten times or more. CDR3 loop: CSASHEDTQYF. The CDR3 DNA follows: TGCAGTGCTAGTCACGAAGATACGCAGTATTTT. The genes are TRBV20-1 and TRBJ2-3, with D unresolved. CDR1 is DFQATT, CDR2 SNEGSKA, per germline (reference sequence). The V gene lost 3 bases and the J gene lost 5 bases, with 6 bases spanning the gap. This CDR3 has 11 residues.

This clonotype turned up a few times. The chain couples TRBV7-2 to TRBJ2-5, with D perhaps matching TRBD1 (6 bases). The germline gives CDR1 SGHTA, CDR2 FQGNSA. This CDR3 spans 17 amino acids. Trimming removed 5 bases at V and 7 bases at J, with 26 bases between. CDR3 DNA: TGTGCCAGCAGCAGAGGAGGCACAGGGAGCCGTTGGGGGACCCAGTACTTC. Protein: CASSRGGTGSRWGTQYF.

The V gene is TRBV20-1, the J gene TRBJ2-3, with D perhaps TRBD2 (6 bases). The length of the CDR3 is 19 residues. The V gene's germline CDR1 is DFQATT and CDR2 SNEGSKA (reference sequence). V lost 0 bases and J 2 bases, leaving 24 bases between the germline ends. The CDR3 is CSAREPAPPLASLTDTQYF. The CDR3 DNA reads TGCAGTGCTAGAGAGCCCGCCCCCCCTCTAGCGAGCCTCACAGATACGCAGTATTTT.

The V and J genes are TRBV5-1 and TRBJ2-5; 13 nucleotides line up with TRBD2. The DNA end favors TRBJ2-7, so the J call may be wrong. Germline V gene lookup returns CDR1 SGHRS and CDR2 YFSETQ. The CDR3 runs to 14 residues. Here the CDR3 DNA reads TGCGCCAGCCGGACTAGCGGGGGAGGAAGCGAGCAGTACTTC. It encodes CASRTSGGGSEQYF.

The chain links TRBV5-5 to TRBJ2-7, with D perhaps matching TRBD2 (7 bases). The CDR3 is made up of 14 amino acids. Germline CDR1 SGHKS, CDR2 YYEKEE (reference sequence). V lost 1 base, J lost 9 bases, and 17 bases lay in between. The DNA of the CDR3 is TGTGCCAGCAGCTTGAATCGGGGGGCCGACGGGCAGTACTTC. Translated: CASSLNRGADGQYF.

This rearrangement joins TRBV6-2 or TRBV6-3 to TRBJ1-2; 7 positions match TRBD1. The CDR3 length is 13 residues. Trimming removed 4 bases from V and 5 bases from J; junction bases left unmatched: 4. Germline CDR1 is MNHEY and CDR2 is SVGEGT. Here the CDR3 reads CASSLDRRYGYTF. The CDR3 coding sequence is TGTGCCAGCAGTTTGGACAGGAGGTATGGCTACACCTTC.

This clonotype was counted only a few times. The V gene is TRBV28, the J gene TRBJ2-7, with D tentatively TRBD2 (6 bases). V lost 6 bases and J lost 2, with 17 bases in between. Germline V lookup: CDR1 MDHEN, CDR2 SYDVKM. The CDR3 loop spans 15 amino acids. The CDR3 reads CASRNPGGSPYEQYF. Here the CDR3 DNA reads TGTGCCAGCAGGAACCCCGGGGGTAGTCCCTACGAGCAGTACTTC.

This chain's CDR3 is CASSLLAPETQYF. DNA for the CDR3: TGCGCCAGCAGCTTGTTAGCTCCGGAGACCCAGTACTTC. This rearrangement joins TRBV5-1 to TRBJ2-5; D gene uncertain. The germline V gene encodes CDR1 SGHRS and CDR2 YFSETQ. V lost 1 base to trimming and J lost 5 bases, with 9 bases between them. The CDR3 contains 13 residues.

There are a few counts of this clonotype. The V and J genes are TRBV20-1 and TRBJ2-5; no reliable D call. The J call is doubtful: the DNA matches TRBJ2-7 better. The CDR3 sequence is 12 residues long. Germline assignment: CDR1 DFQATT and CDR2 SNEGSKA (reference sequence). CDR3 coding DNA: TGCAGTGCTTCCCGCATTGGCTACGAGCAGTACTTC. It encodes CSASRIGYEQYF.

This chain joins TRBV12-3 or TRBV12-4 and TRBJ2-3; D assignment may be TRBD1 or TRBD2 (5 bases each). Trimming left V 3 bases short and J 3 bases short, with 13 bases between. The CDR3 sequence is 15 residues long. The CDR3 is CASSLRTRGTDTQYF. CDR3 DNA: TGTGCCAGCAGTTTGAGGACGAGGGGTACAGATACGCAGTATTTT.